The rows below give T cell receptor beta chains drawn from one sample of a study of T cells after yellow fever vaccination. TCRdb re-analysed the 5' RACE reads in MiXCR, keeping a single row per CDR3 protein. The top ten clones hold roughly 18% of a sample with under 400,000 distinct CDR3 sequences, around a tenth of them seen once. This sample comprised PBMCs, obtained on the day of the first yellow fever vaccination. These receptors all come from a man aged 18 to 35 who received the YFV17D yellow fever vaccine. The CDR3 runs from the conserved cysteine through the conserved F or W. D genes are given only for firm matches. Rows may omit the clone size; those that give it use once, few, many or a size class.

TRBJ2-4,NA,few,TRBV19,15,CASSVEGRAKNIQYF,TGTGCCAGTAGTGTTGAGGGTAGGGCCAAAAACATTCAGTACTTC
TRBJ2-2,TRBD2,few,TRBV29-1,13,CSASGTSGGELFF,TGCAGCGCAAGCGGGACTAGCGGCGGGGAGCTGTTTTTT
TRBJ2-7,NA,few,TRBV4-3,14,CASSQDWGSYEQYF,TGCGCCAGCAGCCAAGATTGGGGATCCTACGAGCAGTACTTC
TRBJ2-3,NA,NA,TRBV10-2,14,CASSDLVGEIAQYF,TGCGCCAGCAGTGACCTTGTAGGGGAGATAGCGCAGTATTTT
TRBJ1-4,NA,NA,TRBV25-1,12,CASSAGVEKLFF,TGTGCCAGCAGTGCAGGGGTTGAAAAACTGTTTTTT
TRBJ2-5,TRBD1,few,TRBV5-1,15,CASSMAERGLETQYF,TGCGCCAGCAGCATGGCCGAAAGGGGGCTGGAGACCCAGTACTTC
TRBJ1-1,NA,NA,TRBV27,16,CASSLSAGSINTEAFF,TGTGCCAGCAGTTTATCAGCAGGGTCAATAAACACTGAAGCTTTCTTT
TRBJ2-2,TRBD2,few,TRBV24-1,14,CATSASGRSGELFF,TGTGCCACCAGTGCTAGCGGGCGCTCCGGGGAGCTGTTTTTT
TRBJ2-2,TRBD1,NA,TRBV5-4,15,CASTSGTGGTGELFF,TGTGCCAGTACTTCCGGGACAGGGGGCACCGGGGAGCTGTTTTTT
TRBJ2-5,NA,many,TRBV5-1,14,CASSLGTYQETQYF,TGCGCCAGCAGCTTGGGGACTTACCAAGAGACCCAGTACTTC
TRBJ2-7,NA,few,TRBV4-3,15,CASSQVLQGSYEQYF,TGCGCCAGCAGCCAAGTCCTACAGGGTAGCTACGAGCAGTACTTC
TRBJ1-2,TRBD1,many,TRBV4-3,16,CASSQDPGQGIYGYTF,TGCGCCAGCAGCCAAGACCCGGGACAGGGAATTTATGGCTACACCTTC
TRBJ2-3,NA,few,TRBV5-1,15,CASSLALTATDTQYF,TGCGCCAGCAGCTTGGCCCTTACTGCCACAGATACGCAGTATTTT
TRBJ1-2,NA,NA,TRBV7-2,15,CASSLEATGLYGYTF,TGTGCCAGCAGCTTAGAAGCGACAGGCCTCTATGGCTACACCTTC
TRBJ2-5,NA,many,TRBV7-6,12,CASSLQGETQYF,TGTGCCAGCAGCTTACAGGGAGAGACCCAGTACTTC
TRBJ2-5,NA,few,TRBV12-3/TRBV12-4,13,CASSLRVLETQYF,TGTGCCAGCAGTCTCAGGGTATTGGAGACCCAGTACTTC
TRBJ1-2,NA,many,TRBV7-9,13,CASSLDSFYGYTF,TGTGCCAGCAGCTTAGACAGTTTCTATGGCTACACCTTC
TRBJ2-4,NA,many,TRBV28,17,CASSLRGVPLAKNIQYF,TGTGCCAGCAGTTTGAGGGGGGTACCTTTAGCCAAAAACATTCAGTACTTC
TRBJ1-4,NA,many,TRBV20-1,14,CSASDSATNEKLFF,TGCAGTGCCTCCGACAGTGCAACTAATGAAAAACTGTTTTTT
TRBJ2-3,NA,once,TRBV14,15,CASSQGVSATDTQYF,TGTGCCAGCAGCCAAGGGGTTAGCGCGACAGATACGCAGTATTTT
TRBJ1-2,NA,NA,TRBV20-1,12,CSASSENYGYTF,TGCAGTGCTAGTTCAGAGAACTATGGCTACACCTTC
TRBJ2-2,NA,few,TRBV24-1,16,CATSDQGSEDTGELFF,TGTGCCACCAGTGACCAGGGATCTGAGGACACCGGGGAGCTGTTTTTT
TRBJ2-5,NA,NA,TRBV3-1,15,CASSHTRAMLKTQYF,TGTGCCAGCAGCCACACTCGGGCCATGTTGAAGACCCAGTACTTC
TRBJ1-2,TRBD1,NA,TRBV12-5,16,CASGFPLRGQMDGYTF,TGTGCTAGTGGTTTTCCCCTCAGGGGGCAGATGGATGGCTACACCTTC
TRBJ2-3,NA,few,TRBV24-1,14,CATSDSPPGRQKYF,TGTGCCACCAGTGATTCACCCCCGGGACGTCAGAAGTATTTT
TRBJ2-2,NA,NA,TRBV6-4,14,CASSPTSPTGELFF,TGTGCCAGCAGTCCGACTAGTCCCACCGGGGAGCTGTTTTTT
TRBJ2-5,TRBD2,once,TRBV11-1,20,CASSSPLAGGKITSWETQHF,TGTGCCAGCAGCTCCCCGTTAGCGGGGGGGAAGATCACGAGTTGGGAGACCCAGCACTTC
TRBJ2-7,NA,NA,TRBV6-2/TRBV6-3,12,CASSYGTIEQYF,TGTGCCAGCAGTTACGGGACAATCGAGCAGTACTTC
TRBJ1-1,NA,NA,TRBV10-3,16,CAISTWGGPGIAEAFF,TGTGCCATCAGTACCTGGGGGGGCCCAGGTATAGCTGAAGCTTTCTTT
TRBJ2-7,NA,many,TRBV7-2,17,CASSLAGAGGGFYEQYF,TGTGCCAGCAGCTTAGCTGGCGCCGGGGGAGGTTTCTACGAGCAGTACTTC